Listed here are 30 T cell receptor beta chains from one sample, sequenced in a study of blood T cell repertoires in COVID-19. TCRdb's table, derived via immunoSEQ multiplex PCR, lists solely in-frame clones and lacks some. Among around 620,000 clones, 85% to 90% were seen once, and the ten largest hold under 0.3%. Sequenced input: peripheral blood. The receptors were gathered from a woman under 30 with acute or convalescent COVID-19.

The chain combines TRBV9 with TRBJ1-2; D is possibly TRBD1 (5 bases). Trimming stripped 0 bases from V and 0 bases from J, with 9 bases between. Germline values: CDR1 SGDLS, CDR2 YYNGEE. The CDR3 length is 15 residues. CDR3 in DNA: TGTGCCAGCAGCGTAGATCCGGGGGCTAACTATGGCTACACCTTC. Amino acid sequence: CASSVDPGANYGYTF.

J is TRBJ2-7 and V is TRBV29-1, with D maybe TRBD1 (5 bases). The length of the CDR3 is 12 residues. Looked up from germline, CDR1 is SQVTM and CDR2 is ANQGSEA. Trimming left V 4 bases short and J 2 bases short, with 9 bases between. The CDR3 DNA reads TGCAGCGTTGGATCAGGGACCTACGAGCAGTACTTC. Translation: CSVGSGTYEQYF.

The CDR3, as DNA: TGTGCCAGCAGCTTAGGCCTATCCCAGCCCCAGCATTTT. It translates to CASSLGLSQPQHF. The chain is built from TRBV13 and TRBJ1-5; no definite D call. Germline lookup yields CDR1 PRHDT and CDR2 FYEKMQ (reference sequence). The CDR3 is 13 residues long. The V and J ends lost 0 bases and 7 bases respectively, with 7 bases between them. The full variable domain, in which reference TRBV13 and TRBJ1-5 provide the parts outside the CDR3, is AAGVIQSPRHLIKEKRETATLKCYPIPRHDTVYWYQQGPGQDPQFLISFYEKMQSDKGSIPDRFSAQQFSDYHSELNMSSLELGDSALYFCASSLGLSQPQHFGDGTRLSIL.

The CDR3 nucleotides read TGTGCCAGCAGCAACCGAAATTCAGGGAATGGCTACACCTTC. This gives the protein CASSNRNSGNGYTF. This chain links TRBV7-2 with TRBJ1-2; possibly TRBD1 for D (5 bases). The germline V and J ends were trimmed by 5 bases and 6 bases, with 16 bases remaining between them. The CDR3 extends over 14 amino acids. Germline loops: CDR1 SGHTA, CDR2 FQGNSA.

This clone has just one count. J is TRBJ2-1 and V is TRBV12-5, with 10 nucleotides matching TRBD2. The V segment lost 4 bases and the J segment 1 base; nucleotides outside the gene matches: 4. The CDR3 covers 16 residues. Germline V gives CDR1 LGHNT, CDR2 FRNRAP. CDR3: CASGSLTSGSYNEQFF. DNA for the CDR3: TGTGCTAGTGGTTCGTTGACTAGCGGGTCCTACAATGAGCAGTTCTTC.

This chain joins TRBV7-8 and TRBJ1-1; 8 bases are shared with TRBD1. Germline V gene data show CDR1 as SGHVS and CDR2 as FQNEAQ. V dropped 2 bases and J dropped 5; count of bases not matched to a gene: 16. There are 18 residues in the CDR3. CDR3 sequence: CASSLLGDRGRWNTEAFF. The CDR3 nucleotides are TGTGCCAGCAGCTTACTGGGTGACAGGGGAAGGTGGAATACTGAAGCTTTCTTT.

The chain joins TRBV27 to TRBJ2-7, with 7 bases aligning to TRBD2. Looked up from germline, CDR1 is MNHEY and CDR2 is SMNVEV (reference sequence). Germline trimming cut 3 bases from V and 3 bases from J; bases unmatched to any gene: 5. The CDR3 totals 14 residues. The CDR3 nucleotides read TGTGCCAGCAGTTTTGGGAGGGGAGACTACGAGCAGTACTTC. Translated, it gives CASSFGRGDYEQYF.

The rearrangement links TRBV30 to TRBJ2-6; tentatively, D is TRBD1 (6 bases). This CDR3 spans 15 amino acids. V lost 4 bases to trimming and J lost 4 bases, with 14 bases between them. Germline V gene sequence: CDR1 GTSNPN, CDR2 SVGIG (reference sequence). Written as DNA, the CDR3 is TGTGCCTGGACGGGACAAAAGGTCGGGGCCAACGTCCTGACTTTC. Translated: CAWTGQKVGANVLTF.

The chain is built from TRBV20-1 and TRBJ2-1, with unresolved D. From germline, CDR1 is DFQATT and CDR2 SNEGSKA (reference sequence). This CDR3 region has 14 residues. Trimming cost V 3 bases and J 1 base, with 10 bases left between them. Here the CDR3 reads CSASTGFSYNEQFF. For the CDR3, the DNA is TGCAGTGCTAGTACCGGGTTTTCCTACAATGAGCAGTTCTTC.

The rearrangement uses TRBV7-9 and TRBJ1-2; 10 bases align to TRBD1. Germline CDR1 reads SEHNR; CDR2 reads FQNEAQ (reference sequence). The CDR3 loop spans 13 amino acids. With 3 bases clipped from V and 7 bases from J, the junction kept 2 bases outside the gene matches. CDR3 residues: CASSFGTGAGYTF. CDR3 DNA: TGTGCCAGCAGCTTCGGGACAGGGGCTGGCTACACCTTC.

The CDR3 spells CASSPWRQSSGNTIYF. The CDR3 DNA follows: TGTGCCAGCTCACCATGGAGGCAGAGCTCTGGAAACACCATATATTTT. The gene calls are TRBV18 and TRBJ1-3; the D is unclear. CDR1 and CDR2 from the germline V gene are KGHSH and LQKENI. CDR3 length: 16 residues. The ends were cut back, 2 bases at V and 0 bases at J, with 11 bases in the middle.

This sequence joins TRBV6-1 and TRBJ1-3; D not resolved. Trimming cost V 0 bases and J 10 bases, with 16 bases left between them. The CDR3 is 15 residues long. Germline V gene lookup returns CDR1 MNHNS and CDR2 SASEGT. The CDR3 here is CASSEAGLNMGTIYF. The CDR3 DNA follows: TGTGCCAGCAGTGAAGCCGGACTGAATATGGGGACCATATATTTT.

V and J are TRBV30 and TRBJ1-3; D is uncertain. The ends were cut back, 2 bases at V and 0 bases at J, with 17 bases in the middle. Germline assignment: CDR1 GTSNPN and CDR2 SVGIG (reference sequence). The CDR3 runs to 17 residues. Here the CDR3 DNA reads TGTGCCTGGAGTCCTCCCCTAGGCCCGAGCTCTGGAAACACCATATATTTT. This codes for CAWSPPLGPSSGNTIYF.

The V gene is TRBV4-1, the J gene TRBJ2-1; D is perhaps TRBD2 (6 bases). Trimming took off 3 bases at V and 9 bases at J, with 18 bases between the two ends. CDR3 length: 15 amino acids. Germline values: CDR1 MGHRA, CDR2 YSYEKL. The CDR3, as DNA: TGCGCCAGCAGCCAGGCAGTCGGCCTAGCGTTTGAGCAGTTCTTC. It yields the protein CASSQAVGLAFEQFF.

In this sample, this clone turned up once. This chain connects TRBV27 to TRBJ2-7, with D perhaps matching TRBD1 (6 bases). The germline V gene encodes CDR1 MNHEY and CDR2 SMNVEV (reference sequence). The germline V and J ends were trimmed by 2 bases and 4 bases, with 18 bases remaining between them. This CDR3 is built from 16 residues. The CDR3 loop reads CASSLLGTKGVYEQYF. DNA of the CDR3: TGTGCCAGCAGTTTACTCGGGACAAAAGGGGTTTACGAGCAGTACTTC.

The genes are TRBV6-5 and TRBJ2-2; 9 nucleotides align to TRBD1. The junction had 4 bases not matched to a gene; V was cut back by 5 bases and J by 3 bases. This CDR3 has 15 residues. CDR1 MNHEY and CDR2 SVGAGI come from the germline V gene. The DNA for the CDR3 is TGTGCCAGCAGTAGGGACAGGGCGGACACCGGGGAGCTGTTTTTT. Protein: CASSRDRADTGELFF.

The rearrangement joins TRBV5-4 to TRBJ2-3; tentative D call: TRBD1 (5 bases). Germline V lookup: CDR1 SGHNT, CDR2 YYREEE (reference sequence). Trimming stripped 2 bases from V and 4 bases from J, with 14 bases between. This CDR3 comprises 15 residues. CDR3 region: CASSFPGMGADTQYF. In DNA form, the CDR3 reads TGTGCCAGCAGCTTTCCAGGGATGGGCGCAGATACGCAGTATTTT.

The count of this clone is one. The chain uses TRBV5-1 and TRBJ1-1; D remains ambiguous. The V gene's germline CDR1 is SGHRS and CDR2 YFSETQ. The CDR3 contains 13 residues. Trimming removed 3 bases at V and 8 bases at J, with 14 bases between. The CDR3 region is CASSSNLASEAFF. CDR3 DNA sequence: TGCGCCAGCAGCTCTAACCTCGCTTCGGAAGCTTTCTTT.

V is TRBV9 and J is TRBJ2-6; TRBD1 matches 8 bases. CDR3 length: 18 residues. The germline CDR1 and CDR2 sequences are SGDLS and YYNGEE. V shed 3 bases, J shed 0 bases, and the junction held 8 bases outside the gene matches. The CDR3 region has the DNA TGTGCCAGCAGCGCCCGGGACAGGTTCAGCTCTGGGGCCAACGTCCTGACTTTC. Amino acids: CASSARDRFSSGANVLTF.

The rearrangement links TRBV7-9 to TRBJ1-1; D ambiguous. Germline V gene data show CDR1 as SEHNR and CDR2 as FQNEAQ (reference sequence). This CDR3 comprises 16 residues. V gave up 5 bases and J gave up 1 base, with 17 bases separating them. In DNA form, the CDR3 reads TGTGCCAGCAGCCAGCGGGCAGGAACGCAGAACACTGAAGCTTTCTTT. As protein: CASSQRAGTQNTEAFF.

The CDR3 reads CASIQGNTEAFF. CDR3 coding DNA: TGTGCCAGCATTCAGGGAAACACTGAAGCTTTCTTT. The gene calls are TRBV6-5 and TRBJ1-1; a weak D match, TRBD1 (5 bases). This CDR3 has 12 amino acids. Trimming took off 7 bases at V and 2 bases at J, with 8 bases between the two ends. Germline V gene lookup returns CDR1 MNHEY and CDR2 SVGAGI.

This rearrangement joins TRBV27 to TRBJ1-2; 7 bases are shared with TRBD1. Germline lookup yields CDR1 MNHEY and CDR2 SMNVEV (reference sequence). There are 14 residues in the CDR3. After removal of 7 bases from V and 8 bases from J, the junction contained 13 bases not matched to a gene. The CDR3 nucleotides are TGTGCCAGCAAGAGTACAGGGGAGCGTCGAGGCTACACCTTC. Encoded protein: CASKSTGERRGYTF.

The V gene is TRBV5-1, the J gene TRBJ1-1; 12 positions match TRBD1. The trim removed 6 bases at V and 4 bases at J, leaving 7 bases unmatched. From germline, CDR1 is SGHRS and CDR2 YFSETQ. The CDR3 is made up of 15 amino acids. The CDR3 sequence is CASTGVGQGATEAFF. The CDR3 DNA reads as TGCGCCAGCACCGGCGTGGGACAGGGGGCCACTGAAGCTTTCTTT.

The CDR3 bases are TGTGCCAGCAACCGGGACTCCTCCTACAATGAGCAGTTCTTC. Translated: CASNRDSSYNEQFF. This chain connects TRBV6-5 to TRBJ2-1, with TRBD2 as a possible D gene (6 bases). CDR3 length: 14 amino acids. Germline lookup yields CDR1 MNHEY and CDR2 SVGAGI. Trimming removed 7 bases at V and 0 bases at J, with 10 bases between.

CDR3 in amino acids: CASSNTGAGHEQYF. The CDR3 DNA is TGTGCCAGTAGTAATACAGGGGCGGGGCACGAGCAGTACTTC. V is TRBV19 and J is TRBJ2-7; weak D call: TRBD1 (7 bases). The CDR3 runs 14 residues. Trimming stripped 4 bases from V and 5 bases from J, with 15 bases between. Germline V gives CDR1 LNHDA, CDR2 SQIVND (reference sequence).

The rearrangement joins TRBV2 to TRBJ2-1; 9 positions agree with TRBD1. This CDR3 comprises 16 residues. J was trimmed by 1 base and V by 3 bases; bases with no gene match: 4. Germline V gives CDR1 SNHLY, CDR2 FYNNEI. CDR3: CASSEDRGWSYNEQFF. The CDR3 coding sequence is TGTGCCAGCAGTGAGGACAGGGGTTGGTCCTACAATGAGCAGTTCTTC.

This clone was detected only once. The J gene is TRBJ2-7, the V gene TRBV4-1; 13 bases agree with TRBD2. With 2 bases clipped from V and 4 bases from J, the junction kept 8 bases outside the gene matches. This CDR3 is built from 17 residues. The germline V gene has CDR1 MGHRA and CDR2 YSYEKL. The CDR3 DNA is TGCGCCAGCAGCCAACCCTGGACTAGCGGGGGAGTTTACGAGCAGTACTTC. Protein: CASSQPWTSGGVYEQYF.

This rearrangement joins TRBV6-2 or TRBV6-3 to TRBJ2-6, with TRBD1 as a possible D gene (6 bases). V was shortened by 4 bases and J by 0 bases, with 22 bases between the two germline ends. The CDR3 spans 20 residues. CDR1 and CDR2 from the germline V gene are MNHEY and SVGEGT. The CDR3 region is CASSSSRGSLGVSGANVLTF. The CDR3 nucleotides are TGTGCCAGCAGTTCATCCAGGGGAAGTTTGGGAGTCTCTGGGGCCAACGTCCTGACTTTC.

V is TRBV15 and J is TRBJ1-1, with D possibly matching TRBD1 (5 bases). The CDR3 is made up of 14 amino acids. The ends were cut back, 3 bases at V and 3 bases at J, with 11 bases in the middle. Germline assignment: CDR1 LNHNV and CDR2 YYDKDF (reference sequence). The CDR3: CATSRWEGDTEAFF. CDR3 nucleotides: TGTGCCACCAGCAGGTGGGAAGGGGACACTGAAGCTTTCTTT.

The chain couples TRBV29-1 to TRBJ1-2; 7 nucleotides align to TRBD1. CDR3 length equals 13 residues. Germline CDR1 and CDR2: SQVTM and ANQGSEA. J gave up 8 bases and V 6 bases, and 12 bases lay outside the gene matches. CDR3 residues: CSVVLRDSQGYTF. CDR3 sequence (DNA): TGCAGCGTCGTTTTACGGGACAGTCAAGGCTACACCTTC.